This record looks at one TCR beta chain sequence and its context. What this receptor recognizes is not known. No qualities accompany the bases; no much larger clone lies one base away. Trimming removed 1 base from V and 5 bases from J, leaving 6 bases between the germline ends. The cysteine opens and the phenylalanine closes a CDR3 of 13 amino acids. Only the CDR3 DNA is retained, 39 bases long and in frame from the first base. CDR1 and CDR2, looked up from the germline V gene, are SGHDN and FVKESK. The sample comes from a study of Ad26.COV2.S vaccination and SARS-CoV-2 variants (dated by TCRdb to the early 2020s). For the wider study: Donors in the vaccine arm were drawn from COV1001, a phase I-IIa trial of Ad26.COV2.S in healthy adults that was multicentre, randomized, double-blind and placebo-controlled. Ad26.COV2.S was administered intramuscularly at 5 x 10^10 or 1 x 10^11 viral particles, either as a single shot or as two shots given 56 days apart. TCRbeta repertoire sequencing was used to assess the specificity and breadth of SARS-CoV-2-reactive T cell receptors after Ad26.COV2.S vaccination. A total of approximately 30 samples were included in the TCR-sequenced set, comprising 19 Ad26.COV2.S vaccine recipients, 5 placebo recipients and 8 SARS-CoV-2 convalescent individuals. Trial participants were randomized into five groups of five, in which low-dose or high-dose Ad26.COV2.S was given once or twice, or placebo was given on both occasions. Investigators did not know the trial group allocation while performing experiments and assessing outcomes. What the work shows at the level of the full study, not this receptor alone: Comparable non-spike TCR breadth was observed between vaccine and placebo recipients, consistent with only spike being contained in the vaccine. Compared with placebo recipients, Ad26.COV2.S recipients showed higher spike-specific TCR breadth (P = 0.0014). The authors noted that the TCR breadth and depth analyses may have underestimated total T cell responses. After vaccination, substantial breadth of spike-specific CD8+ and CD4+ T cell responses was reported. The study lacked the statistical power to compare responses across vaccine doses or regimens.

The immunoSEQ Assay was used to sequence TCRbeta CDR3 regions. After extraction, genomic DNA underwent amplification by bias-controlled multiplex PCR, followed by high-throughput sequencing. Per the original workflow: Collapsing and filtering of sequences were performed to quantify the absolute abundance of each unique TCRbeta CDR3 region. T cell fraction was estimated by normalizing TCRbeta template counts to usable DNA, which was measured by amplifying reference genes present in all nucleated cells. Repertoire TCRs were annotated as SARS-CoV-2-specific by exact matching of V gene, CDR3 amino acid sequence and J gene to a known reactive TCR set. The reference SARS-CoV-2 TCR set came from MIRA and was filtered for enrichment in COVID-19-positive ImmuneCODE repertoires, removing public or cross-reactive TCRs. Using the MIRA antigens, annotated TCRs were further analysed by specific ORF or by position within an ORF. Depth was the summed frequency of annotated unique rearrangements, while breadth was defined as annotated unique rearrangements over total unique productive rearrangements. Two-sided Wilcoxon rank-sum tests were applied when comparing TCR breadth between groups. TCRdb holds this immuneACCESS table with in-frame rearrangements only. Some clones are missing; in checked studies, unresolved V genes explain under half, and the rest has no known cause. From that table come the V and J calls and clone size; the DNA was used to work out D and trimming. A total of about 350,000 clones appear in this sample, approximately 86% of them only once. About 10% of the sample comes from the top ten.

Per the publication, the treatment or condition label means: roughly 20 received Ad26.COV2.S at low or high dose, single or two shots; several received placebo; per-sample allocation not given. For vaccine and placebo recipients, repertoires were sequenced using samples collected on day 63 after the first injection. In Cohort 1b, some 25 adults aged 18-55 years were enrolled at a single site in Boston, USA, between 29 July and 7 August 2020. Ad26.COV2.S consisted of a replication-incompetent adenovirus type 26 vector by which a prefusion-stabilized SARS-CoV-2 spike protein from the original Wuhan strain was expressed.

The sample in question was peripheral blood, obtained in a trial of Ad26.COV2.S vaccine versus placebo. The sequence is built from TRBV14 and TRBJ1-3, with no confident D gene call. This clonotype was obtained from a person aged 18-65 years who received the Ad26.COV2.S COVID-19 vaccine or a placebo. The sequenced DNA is TGTGCCAGCAGCCAAGTCGAACGAAACACCATATATTTT. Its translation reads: CASSQVERNTIYF.